A single sample is the source of the 13 T cell receptor beta chains below, sequenced in a study of T cell responses to AZD1222 COVID-19 vaccine. TCRdb keeps only in-frame clones here, not all; method: immunoSEQ multiplex PCR. The sample records over 100,000 clones, roughly nine tenths being singletons. Material: peripheral blood, obtained on day 0 of AZD1222 vaccination. These receptors came from an adult in good health.

The chain uses TRBV5-5 and TRBJ1-6, with D possibly being TRBD1 (6 bases). This CDR3 region has 16 residues. Trimming stripped 0 bases from V and 5 bases from J, with 12 bases between. The germline V gene encodes CDR1 SGHKS and CDR2 YYEKEE (reference sequence). CDR3 DNA: TGTGCCAGCAGCTTGGATCAGCAGGGGAATAATTCACCCCTCCACTTT. Translation gives CASSLDQQGNNSPLHF.

The V call is TRBV5-4, the J call TRBJ2-7; tentatively, D is TRBD1 (6 bases). CDR1 and CDR2 from the germline V gene are SGHNT and YYREEE (reference sequence). The CDR3 loop spans 12 amino acids. V lost 0 bases and J lost 5, with 6 bases in between. The CDR3 coding sequence is TGTGCCAGCAGCTTGGAGGGGGACGAGCAGTACGTC. Translation: CASSLEGDEQYV.

DNA for the CDR3: TGCAGCGTTGAAAGGGGGGCGGTGGGCACTGAAGCTTTCTTT. As protein: CSVERGAVGTEAFF. This chain links TRBV29-1 with TRBJ1-1, with D possibly matching TRBD1 (6 bases). Trimming removed 2 bases from V and 4 bases from J, with 14 bases in between. The CDR3 runs 14 residues. The germline V gene has CDR1 SQVTM and CDR2 ANQGSEA.

This chain connects TRBV11-3 to TRBJ1-6; no firm D call. With 8 bases removed from V and 8 bases from J, the gap between germline ends came to 13 bases. The CDR3 spans 13 residues. The germline CDR1 and CDR2 sequences are SGHNT and YENEEA. CDR3 amino acids: CASAPLRDSPLHF. In DNA form, the CDR3 reads TGTGCCAGCGCCCCCCTTAGGGATTCACCCCTCCACTTT.

The V call is TRBV7-3, the J call TRBJ2-2; D gene uncertain. The germline CDR1 and CDR2 sequences are SGHTA and FQGTGA. The CDR3 runs to 12 residues. Trimming pared 2 bases from V and 7 bases from J, leaving 5 bases between. The CDR3 region has the DNA TGTGCCAGCAGCTTATTACTCGGGGAGCTGTTTTTT. This encodes CASSLLLGELFF. The full variable domain, with the rest looked up from reference TRBV7-3 and TRBJ2-2, is GAGVSQTPSNKVTEKGKYVELRCDPISGHTALYWYRQSLGQGPEFLIYFQGTGAADDSGLPNDRFFAVRPEGSVSTLKIQRTERGDSAVYLCASSLLLGELFFGEGSRLTVL.

V is TRBV7-9 and J is TRBJ2-1, with TRBD2 as a possible D gene (6 bases). V lost 3 bases to trimming and J lost 6 bases, with 24 bases between them. Per germline, CDR1 SEHNR and CDR2 FQNEAQ (reference sequence). The CDR3 is 18 residues long. For the CDR3, the DNA is TGTGCCAGCAGCTTCGGTCCCCAGGGACTTCCACTACCCAATGAGCAGTTCTTC. The encoded protein is CASSFGPQGLPLPNEQFF.

Regarding this clone: The identical CDR3 is also encoded by other nucleotide sequences in the sample. The rearrangement uses TRBV2 and TRBJ1-1, with D possibly matching TRBD1 (5 bases). The germline V and J ends were trimmed by 6 bases and 3 bases, with 8 bases remaining between them. The CDR3 is 12 amino acids. In germline, CDR1 is SNHLY, CDR2 FYNNEI. CDR3 sequence reads: CASSGTYTEAFF. The CDR3 nucleotides read TGTGCCAGCAGCGGGACTTACACTGAAGCTTTCTTT. The complete variable domain, with remaining parts taken from reference TRBV2 and TRBJ1-1, reads EPEVTQTPSHQVTQMGQEVILRCVPISNHLYFYWYRQILGQKVEFLVSFYNNEISEKSEIFDDQFSVERPDGSNFTLKIRSTKLEDSAMYFCASSGTYTEAFFGQGTRLTVV.

The chain recombines TRBV7-3 with TRBJ2-3, with D possibly called TRBD1 or TRBD2 (6 bases each). The CDR3 covers 15 residues. The germline V gene encodes CDR1 SGHTA and CDR2 FQGTGA. Trimming cost V 3 bases and J 3 bases, with 13 bases left between them. Written as DNA, the CDR3 is TGTGCCAGCAGCTTTGTGGGGGGCCAGACAGATACGCAGTATTTT. Protein: CASSFVGGQTDTQYF.

CDR3 in DNA: TGTGCCATCAGTGATGCGGGACAGGCAAATTCACCCCTCCACTTT. As protein: CAISDAGQANSPLHF. V gene TRBV10-3 combines with J gene TRBJ1-6, with 8 bases fitting TRBD1. J gave up 7 bases and V 3 bases, and 5 bases lay outside the gene matches. The CDR3 extends over 15 amino acids. Germline lookup yields CDR1 ENHRY and CDR2 SYGVKD.

The chain links TRBV11-3 to TRBJ2-1, with 8 bases that match TRBD2. There are 15 residues in the CDR3. The trim removed 2 bases at V and 5 bases at J, leaving 5 bases unmatched. Germline V gives CDR1 SGHNT, CDR2 YENEEA. CDR3 loop: CASSLTSGGNNEQFF. The CDR3 DNA follows: TGTGCCAGCAGCTTAACCAGCGGGGGCAACAATGAGCAGTTCTTC.

This clone was detected a few times. The gene calls are TRBV27 and TRBJ1-6; no definite D call. Germline V lookup: CDR1 MNHEY, CDR2 SMNVEV (reference sequence). V dropped 5 bases and J dropped 3 bases, with 8 bases sitting between them. CDR3 length equals 14 residues. CDR3 region: CASSEGYYNSPLHF. In nucleotides, the CDR3 is TGTGCCAGCAGTGAGGGCTACTATAATTCACCCCTCCACTTT.

This clone appeared a few times. The chain employs TRBV3-1 (or the pseudogene TRBV3-2) and TRBJ1-6, with D possibly matching TRBD1 (6 bases). Germline lookup yields CDR1 LGHDT and CDR2 YNNKEL (reference sequence). Trimming cost V 1 base and J 9 bases, with 10 bases left between them. CDR3 size: 14 residues. The CDR3 is CASSQAAGVSPLHF. The CDR3 coding sequence is TGTGCCAGCAGCCAAGCGGCAGGGGTTTCACCCCTCCACTTT.

The chain joins TRBV7-9 to TRBJ2-3; D is perhaps TRBD2 (5 bases). The CDR3 is 14 residues long. Deletions cut 2 bases from V and 2 bases from J, with 8 bases between. Germline lookup yields CDR1 SEHNR and CDR2 FQNEAQ (reference sequence). This CDR3 reads CASSLQGLTDTQYF. Written as DNA, the CDR3 is TGTGCCAGCAGCTTACAAGGACTCACAGATACGCAGTATTTT.